The 30 T cell receptor beta chains in this list originate from one sample, sequenced in a study of PD-L1 blockade in urothelial cancer. Profiled with immunoSEQ multiplex PCR; TCRdb holds only in-frame clones, not every one. The sample has approximately 50,000 clones, about 88% seen once. The time point here: pretreatment peripheral blood. Material: PBMCs, obtained around atezolizumab (anti-PD-L1) treatment. All receptors come from a man between 70 and 80 years old with urothelial cancer.

Here the CDR3 reads CASSLALVFSSYEQYF. DNA of the CDR3: TGTGCCAGCAGCTTAGCCCTAGTTTTCAGCTCCTACGAGCAGTACTTC. The V gene is TRBV11-1, the J gene TRBJ2-7, with no clear D. The germline V gene encodes CDR1 SGHAT and CDR2 FQDESV (reference sequence). CDR3 length: 16 amino acids. Deletions cut 0 bases from V and 0 bases from J, with 12 bases between.

The rearrangement joins TRBV30 to TRBJ1-1; TRBD1 matches 9 bases. Germline lookup yields CDR1 GTSNPN and CDR2 SVGIG (reference sequence). CDR3 length: 13 residues. Trimming cost V 4 bases and J 3 bases; bases outside gene matches: 3. The CDR3 spells CAWIQGADTEAFF. The CDR3 region has the DNA TGTGCCTGGATACAGGGGGCTGACACTGAAGCTTTCTTT. The full variable domain, completed using reference TRBV30 and TRBJ1-1, is SQTIHQWPATLVQPVGSPLSLECTVEGTSNPNLYWYRQAAGRGLQLLFYSVGIGQISSEVPQNLSASRPQDRQFILSSKKLLLSDSGFYLCAWIQGADTEAFFGQGTRLTVV.

This clone was picked up a small number of times. The CDR3 DNA reads TGCGCCAGCAGCCAAGACCAACGGGGGGCTTTCTTT. This sequence encodes CASSQDQRGAFF. This rearrangement joins TRBV4-1 to TRBJ1-1; D is perhaps TRBD1 (5 bases). Trimming stripped 0 bases from V and 11 bases from J, with 10 bases between. Germline-derived CDR1 and CDR2 are MGHRA and YSYEKL. CDR3 size: 12 residues.

The chain couples TRBV28 to TRBJ2-5; D perhaps matches TRBD2 (6 bases). Trimming removed 9 bases at V and 2 bases at J, with 25 bases between. Germline loops: CDR1 MDHEN, CDR2 SYDVKM. The CDR3 runs to 17 residues. The CDR3 loop reads CASLHRDEHREQETQYF. The CDR3 bases are TGTGCCAGTCTACACCGGGACGAACACCGGGAGCAAGAGACCCAGTACTTC. The complete variable domain, with remaining parts taken from reference TRBV28 and TRBJ2-5, reads DVKVTQSSRYLVKRTGEKVFLECVQDMDHENMFWYRQDPGLGLRLIYFSYDVKMKEKGDIPEGYSVSREKKERFSLILESASTNQTSMYLCASLHRDEHREQETQYFGPGTRLLVL.

J is TRBJ2-7 and V is TRBV6-1; D not certain. Germline V lookup: CDR1 MNHNS, CDR2 SASEGT. This CDR3 has 15 residues. V lost 8 bases to trimming and J lost 0 bases, with 17 bases between them. CDR3 in amino acids: CASFTKQASSYEQYF. The CDR3 DNA reads TGTGCCAGCTTTACGAAGCAGGCGAGCTCCTACGAGCAGTACTTC.

The chain is built from TRBV28 and TRBJ1-5; D is perhaps TRBD1 (6 bases). V lost 3 bases, J lost 5 bases, and 17 bases lay in between. The CDR3 totals 16 residues. The germline gives CDR1 MDHEN, CDR2 SYDVKM. CDR3 DNA sequence: TGTGCCAGCAGTTTTAGCGGGACAAAGAGCGATCAGCCCCAGCATTTT. Its translation: CASSFSGTKSDQPQHF. The variable domain in full, with the rest retrieved from reference TRBV28 and TRBJ1-5, is DVKVTQSSRYLVKRTGEKVFLECVQDMDHENMFWYRQDPGLGLRLIYFSYDVKMKEKGDIPEGYSVSREKKERFSLILESASTNQTSMYLCASSFSGTKSDQPQHFGDGTRLSIL.

The chain recombines TRBV7-2 with TRBJ2-1; 12 nucleotides align to TRBD2. The CDR3 spans 15 residues. The V gene's germline CDR1 is SGHTA and CDR2 FQGNSA. J lost 7 bases, V lost 3 bases, and 4 bases had no gene match. In nucleotides, the CDR3 is TGTGCCAGCAGCTTTGGACTAGCGGGGTCAAATGAGCAGTTCTTC. Its translation is CASSFGLAGSNEQFF.

This clone was recorded only once. The V gene is TRBV6-5, the J gene TRBJ1-4, with TRBD1 identical over 9 bases. The CDR3 extends over 15 amino acids. CDR1 is MNHEY, CDR2 SVGAGI, per germline. With 3 bases clipped from V and 8 bases from J, the junction kept 7 bases outside the gene matches. CDR3: CASSYEGTGLEKLFF. Here the CDR3 DNA reads TGTGCCAGCAGTTATGAAGGGACAGGGCTCGAAAAACTGTTTTTT.

The gene calls are TRBV7-9 and TRBJ2-2, with TRBD1 matching 7 bases. CDR1 and CDR2 from the germline V gene are SEHNR and FQNEAQ (reference sequence). V was pared by 5 bases and J by 1 base, with 4 bases of the junction left unmatched. The CDR3 extends over 15 amino acids. Here the CDR3 DNA reads TGTGCCAGCAGCCGGACAGGAGAGAACACCGGGGAGCTGTTTTTT. Amino acids: CASSRTGENTGELFF. Full variable domain (remainder filled in from reference TRBV7-9 and TRBJ2-2): DTGVSQNPRHKITKRGQNVTFRCDPISEHNRLYWYRQTLGQGPEFLTYFQNEAQLEKSRLLSDRFSAERPKGSFSTLEIQRTEQGDSAMYLCASSRTGENTGELFFGEGSRLTVL.

The chain employs TRBV5-4 and TRBJ2-3; TRBD1 matches at 8 bases. V lost 3 bases, J lost 1 base, and 1 base stayed unmatched. The CDR3 runs to 14 residues. CDR1 SGHNT and CDR2 YYREEE come from the germline V gene (reference sequence). CDR3 DNA: TGTGCCAGCAGCTCGGGACAGGGCACAGATACGCAGTATTTT. Amino acids: CASSSGQGTDTQYF.

The chain recombines TRBV5-1 with TRBJ1-3, with 7 bases matching TRBD1. J lost 4 bases, V lost 0 bases, and 4 bases had no gene match. Germline V gene sequence: CDR1 SGHRS, CDR2 YFSETQ. This CDR3 is built from 15 residues. The CDR3: CASSLGQGRGNTIYF. In DNA, the CDR3 is TGCGCCAGCAGCTTGGGACAGGGACGGGGAAACACCATATATTTT.

The chain's CDR3 is CASSLSGTGSREQYF. In DNA form, the CDR3 reads TGTGCCAGCTCACTCTCCGGGACAGGGTCCCGCGAGCAGTACTTC. The V and J genes are TRBV18 and TRBJ2-7, with 9 bases matching TRBD1. The CDR3 length is 15 residues. V lost 4 bases to trimming and J lost 6 bases; unmatched junction nucleotides: 10. Germline CDR1 reads KGHSH; CDR2 reads LQKENI.

This chain connects TRBV6-5 to TRBJ2-7; 9 bases match TRBD2. The ends lost 6 bases at V and 4 bases at J; junction bases unmatched: 7. This CDR3 region has 14 residues. CDR1 and CDR2 from the germline V gene are MNHEY and SVGAGI. The CDR3 nucleotides read TGTGCCAGCAGGGGAGCGGGGGGCCTGTACGAGCAGTACTTC. Its protein is CASRGAGGLYEQYF.

This clone was detected once. The chain has TRBV4-3 and TRBJ2-3; no firm D call. V lost 1 base to trimming and J lost 4 bases, with 18 bases between them. Per germline, CDR1 LGHNA and CDR2 YSLEER. The CDR3 loop spans 17 amino acids. The CDR3, as DNA: TGCGCCAGCAGCCAAGGTTTAACGGCTAGTCAATCAGATACGCAGTATTTT. Residues: CASSQGLTASQSDTQYF.

This rearrangement joins TRBV29-1 to TRBJ2-1, with 11 bases fitting TRBD2. The germline CDR1 and CDR2 sequences are SQVTM and ANQGSEA. Unmatched junction bases numbered 12, after V lost 6 bases and J lost 8 bases. CDR3 length: 15 residues. DNA of the CDR3: TGCAGCGTGGCGACTAGCGGGAATGCGGTCGATGAGCAGTTCTTC. As protein: CSVATSGNAVDEQFF.

The chain combines TRBV18 with TRBJ2-1; 7 bases are a match to TRBD1. With V trimmed by 3 bases and J by 5 bases, 4 bases remained unmatched. The CDR3 extends over 14 amino acids. The germline gives CDR1 KGHSH, CDR2 LQKENI. The CDR3 DNA is TGTGCCAGCTCACCGCAGGGACAGAACAATGAGCAGTTCTTC. This codes for CASSPQGQNNEQFF.

The chain links TRBV7-2 to TRBJ2-7; 9 nucleotides agree with TRBD1. With V trimmed by 1 base and J by 5 bases, 3 bases remained unmatched. This CDR3 contains 14 residues. Germline loops: CDR1 SGHTA, CDR2 FQGNSA. The CDR3 nucleotides are TGTGCCAGCAGCTTAGAACAGGGGGCCAACGAGCAGTACTTC. This translates into CASSLEQGANEQYF.

The chain employs TRBV10-3 and TRBJ1-2; TRBD1 might be the D (5 bases). In germline, CDR1 is ENHRY, CDR2 SYGVKD. This CDR3 is 17 amino acids long. V was trimmed by 0 bases and J by 0 bases, leaving 14 bases between them. The CDR3 nucleotides are TGTGCCATCAGTGAGTCGAACGGCAGGGATGCTAACTATGGCTACACCTTC. Its translation is CAISESNGRDANYGYTF.

The chain recombines TRBV19 with TRBJ2-5, with D perhaps matching TRBD2 (5 bases). This CDR3 is built from 15 residues. The germline gives CDR1 LNHDA, CDR2 SQIVND (reference sequence). Deletions cut 3 bases from V and 3 bases from J, with 14 bases between. The CDR3 DNA is TGTGCCAGTAGTATTGAGGGTGGACGGAAAGAGACCCAGTACTTC. It specifies CASSIEGGRKETQYF. Supplemented by reference TRBV19 and TRBJ2-5, the full variable domain reads DGGITQSPKYLFRKEGQNVTLSCEQNLNHDAMYWYRQDPGQGLRLIYYSQIVNDFQKGDIAEGYSVSREKKESFPLTVTSAQKNPTAFYLCASSIEGGRKETQYFGPGTRLLVL.

The chain employs TRBV7-9 and TRBJ2-5; 10 bases match TRBD1. From germline, CDR1 is SEHNR and CDR2 FQNEAQ (reference sequence). The CDR3 is 17 amino acids. Trimming at V came to 5 bases and at J to 4 bases, leaving 13 bases not matched to a gene. CDR3 nucleotides: TGTGCCAGCAGCCCAGTCCCGGGACAGGGGCGAGGAGAGACCCAGTACTTC. Its protein product is CASSPVPGQGRGETQYF.

This clone is a singleton in its sample. The genes are TRBV6-1 and TRBJ2-7; no firm D call. Germline-derived CDR1 and CDR2 are MNHNS and SASEGT. V was trimmed by 1 base and J by 4 bases, leaving 14 bases between them. The CDR3 is made up of 15 amino acids. CDR3 loop: CASSEGGSLSYEQYF. The DNA for the CDR3 is TGTGCCAGCAGTGAAGGAGGATCTCTCTCTTACGAGCAGTACTTC.

This rearrangement joins TRBV4-3 to TRBJ1-4; no firm D call. The CDR3 spans 14 residues. The germline gives CDR1 LGHNA, CDR2 YSLEER. Trimming stripped 3 bases from V and 7 bases from J, with 12 bases between. The CDR3 bases are TGCGCCAGCAGCCAGAGGGTCCCTCGTGAAAAACTGTTTTTT. Its translation is CASSQRVPREKLFF.

V is TRBV19 and J is TRBJ2-1; 8 bases are shared with TRBD1. Germline V gives CDR1 LNHDA, CDR2 SQIVND (reference sequence). The CDR3 is made up of 16 amino acids. J was trimmed by 3 bases and V by 3 bases; bases with no gene match: 7. The CDR3 nucleotides read TGTGCCAGTAGTATCTCCCCAGGGGGCGGCTACAATGAGCAGTTCTTC. Translation: CASSISPGGGYNEQFF.

This clone came up a few times. The chain uses TRBV4-3 and TRBJ1-1; unclear D gene. Germline CDR1 and CDR2: LGHNA and YSLEER. Trimming pared 0 bases from V and 4 bases from J, leaving 12 bases between. The CDR3 consists of 15 residues. The CDR3 DNA reads as TGCGCCAGCAGCCAAGAAATGCGACTCCTCACTGAAGCTTTCTTT. Translation: CASSQEMRLLTEAFF.

V and J are TRBV27 and TRBJ1-5; TRBD1 matches 9 bases. The CDR3 length is 15 residues. Germline loops: CDR1 MNHEY, CDR2 SMNVEV (reference sequence). Trimming at V came to 7 bases and at J to 3 bases, leaving 7 bases not matched to a gene. The CDR3 loop is CASTQGTGPNQPQHF. As DNA, the CDR3 is TGTGCCAGCACCCAAGGGACAGGGCCCAATCAGCCCCAGCATTTT.

This clone has just a few counts. The chain joins TRBV10-1 to TRBJ1-1, with D hard to call. This CDR3 contains 12 residues. V was cut by 3 bases and J by 5 bases, with 7 bases left in between. The germline gives CDR1 WNHNN, CDR2 SYGVQD (reference sequence). CDR3 residues: CASSDIVTEAFF. In nucleotides, the CDR3 is TGCGCCAGCAGTGATATCGTGACTGAAGCTTTCTTT.

The chain carries TRBV7-6 and TRBJ1-2, with TRBD1 identical over 7 bases. The ends lost 2 bases at V and 4 bases at J; junction bases unmatched: 4. The CDR3 runs 14 residues. Germline V gives CDR1 SGHVS, CDR2 FNYEAQ. CDR3 in amino acids: CASSLLEGAYGYTF. The CDR3 DNA sequence: TGTGCCAGCAGCTTACTGGAGGGGGCCTATGGCTACACCTTC. The entire variable domain, with the rest obtained from reference TRBV7-6 and TRBJ1-2, is as follows: GAGVSQSPRYKVTKRGQDVALRCDPISGHVSLYWYRQALGQGPEFLTYFNYEAQQDKSGLPNDRFSAERPEGSISTLTIQRTEQRDSAMYRCASSLLEGAYGYTFGSGTRLTVV.

This chain links TRBV19 with TRBJ1-1; D not resolved. The germline gives CDR1 LNHDA, CDR2 SQIVND (reference sequence). The V and J ends lost 6 bases and 4 bases respectively, with 12 bases between them. The CDR3 extends over 13 amino acids. The CDR3 nucleotides read TGTGCCAGTAGGGACCCCGGAGGCACTGAAGCTTTCTTT. Its translation: CASRDPGGTEAFF. The entire variable domain, with the rest obtained from reference TRBV19 and TRBJ1-1, is as follows: DGGITQSPKYLFRKEGQNVTLSCEQNLNHDAMYWYRQDPGQGLRLIYYSQIVNDFQKGDIAEGYSVSREKKESFPLTVTSAQKNPTAFYLCASRDPGGTEAFFGQGTRLTVV.

This clone came up once. This chain uses TRBV23-1 with TRBJ2-7, with 8 bases identical to TRBD1. TRBV23-1 is flagged as an ORF with uncertain function. This CDR3 region has 17 residues. Germline trimming cut 4 bases from V and 4 bases from J; bases unmatched to any gene: 15. As DNA, the CDR3 is TGCGCCAGCAGTCTTACCGGGGAAGGACAGGGTCTGTACGAGCAGTACTTC. The encoded protein is CASSLTGEGQGLYEQYF.

V is TRBV27 and J is TRBJ2-2, with 8 bases identical to TRBD2. The V and J ends lost 6 bases and 0 bases, in that order; junction bases with no gene match: 6. CDR1 and CDR2 (germline): MNHEY, SMNVEV (reference sequence). This CDR3 comprises 16 residues. The CDR3 DNA follows: TGTGCCAGCAGGAAACCGGGACTAGCGAACACCGGGGAGCTGTTTTTT. Translating it yields CASRKPGLANTGELFF.